The 14 T cell receptor beta chains given below trace back to one sample, sequenced in a study of T cell responses to AZD1222 COVID-19 vaccine. The data were produced by immunoSEQ multiplex PCR, yet TCRdb's version contains in-frame clones alone and is incomplete. The sample records 80,000 to 100,000 clones, roughly nine tenths being singletons. Source: peripheral blood, taken 28 days after the second AZD1222 dose. Every receptor here comes from an adult who received the AZD1222 COVID-19 vaccine.

The V and J genes are TRBV6-5 and TRBJ1-4, with D tentatively TRBD1 (5 bases). The V and J ends lost 2 bases and 7 bases respectively, with 14 bases between them. Looked up from germline, CDR1 is MNHEY and CDR2 is SVGAGI. The CDR3 extends over 15 amino acids. CDR3 loop: CASSYPAGGGEKLFF. In nucleotides, the CDR3 is TGTGCCAGCAGTTACCCCGCTGGGGGGGGTGAAAAACTGTTTTTT.

The chain links TRBV6-5 to TRBJ1-5; 7 bases are shared with TRBD1. The CDR3 is made up of 15 amino acids. The germline gives CDR1 MNHEY, CDR2 SVGAGI. V lost 6 bases to trimming and J lost 3 bases; unmatched junction nucleotides: 8. The CDR3 sequence is CASRTGAAHNQPQHF. CDR3 DNA sequence: TGTGCCAGCAGAACAGGGGCCGCTCACAATCAGCCCCAGCATTTT.

In this sample, this clone turned up once. This chain connects TRBV3-1 (or the pseudogene TRBV3-2) to TRBJ2-1; 8 bases agree with TRBD1. This CDR3 has 16 residues. With 2 bases clipped from V and 4 bases from J, the junction kept 7 bases outside the gene matches. CDR1 and CDR2 (germline): LGHDT, YNNKEL (reference sequence). CDR3 coding DNA: TGTGCCAGCAGCCAACCGACCGGGACAGGATACAATGAGCAGTTCTTC. Translated, it gives CASSQPTGTGYNEQFF.

V usage is TRBV18 and J usage is TRBJ1-3; D is ambiguous. V lost 4 bases to trimming and J lost 0 bases, with 10 bases between them. The CDR3 is made up of 15 amino acids. Germline V gives CDR1 KGHSH, CDR2 LQKENI. CDR3 sequence reads: CASSLDTFSGNTIYF. In DNA form, the CDR3 reads TGTGCCAGCTCACTCGACACGTTCTCTGGAAACACCATATATTTT. The variable domain in full, completed from reference TRBV18 and TRBJ1-3, reads NAGVMQNPRHLVRRRGQEARLRCSPMKGHSHVYWYRQLPEEGLKFMVYLQKENIIDESGMPKERFSAEFPKEGPSILRIQQVVRGDSAAYFCASSLDTFSGNTIYFGEGSWLTVV.

The CDR3 DNA is TGCAGTGCCCTGGACAGGCATGGCTACACCTTC. Amino acids: CSALDRHGYTF. V usage is TRBV20-1 and J usage is TRBJ1-2; 7 positions match TRBD1. CDR1 and CDR2 (germline): DFQATT, SNEGSKA (reference sequence). The length of the CDR3 is 11 residues. V shed 6 bases, J shed 6 bases, and the junction held 4 bases outside the gene matches.

This clone has just one count. This chain joins TRBV6-5 and TRBJ2-1, with D unresolved. This CDR3 spans 15 amino acids. Trimming shortened V by 3 bases and J by 5 bases, and 14 bases separated the two germline ends. CDR1 and CDR2 (germline): MNHEY, SVGAGI. The CDR3 nucleotides read TGTGCCAGCAGTTATGGGGATTTGGACCACAATGAGCAGTTCTTC. This codes for CASSYGDLDHNEQFF.

The V call is TRBV19, the J call TRBJ1-1; weak D call: TRBD1 (6 bases). V was shortened by 4 bases and J by 4 bases, with 13 bases between the two germline ends. From germline, CDR1 is LNHDA and CDR2 SQIVND (reference sequence). The CDR3 sequence is 14 residues long. The CDR3 coding sequence is TGTGCCAGTAGTAGCCCGGGGGCGGGCACTGAAGCTTTCTTT. It translates to CASSSPGAGTEAFF.

This chain links TRBV12-5 with TRBJ1-4; possibly TRBD1 for D (5 bases). The V and J ends lost 2 bases and 2 bases respectively, with 15 bases between them. In germline, CDR1 is LGHNT, CDR2 FRNRAP. This CDR3 is built from 17 residues. The CDR3 region has the DNA TGTGCTAGTGGTTTGAGGCCCCCCGGGGCGACTAATGAAAAACTGTTTTTT. Its translation: CASGLRPPGATNEKLFF.

The chain combines TRBV12-3 or TRBV12-4 with TRBJ1-6; no clear D. Trimming shortened V by 5 bases and J by 5 bases, and 7 bases separated the two germline ends. The length of the CDR3 is 13 residues. The CDR3 loop is CASSVANNSPLHF. CDR3 in DNA: TGTGCCAGCAGTGTCGCAAATAATTCACCCCTCCACTTT.

The chain couples TRBV6-1 to TRBJ1-2, with 10 bases identical to TRBD1. The ends lost 1 base at V and 2 bases at J; junction bases unmatched: 4. Germline assignment: CDR1 MNHNS and CDR2 SASEGT. The CDR3 totals 16 residues. The CDR3 here is CASSEDGTGANYGYTF. The CDR3 DNA sequence: TGTGCCAGCAGTGAAGATGGGACAGGGGCCAACTATGGCTACACCTTC.

J is TRBJ2-3 and V is TRBV2; a weak D match, TRBD2 (5 bases). Trimming left V 7 bases short and J 0 bases short, with 11 bases between. CDR3 length equals 14 residues. The germline V gene encodes CDR1 SNHLY and CDR2 FYNNEI. The CDR3 sequence: CASKSLASTDTQYF. In nucleotides, the CDR3 is TGTGCCAGCAAGAGCCTAGCTAGCACAGATACGCAGTATTTT. Combining the CDR3 with reference TRBV2 and TRBJ2-3 gives the whole variable domain EPEVTQTPSHQVTQMGQEVILRCVPISNHLYFYWYRQILGQKVEFLVSFYNNEISEKSEIFDDQFSVERPDGSNFTLKIRSTKLEDSAMYFCASKSLASTDTQYFGPGTRLTVL.

This chain connects TRBV7-9 to TRBJ1-2; TRBD1 agrees at 7 bases. The germline CDR1 and CDR2 sequences are SEHNR and FQNEAQ (reference sequence). This CDR3 has 14 amino acids. J was trimmed by 3 bases and V by 7 bases; bases with no gene match: 8. The CDR3 is CASKPGDRDYGYTF. The CDR3, as DNA: TGTGCCAGCAAGCCGGGGGACAGAGACTATGGCTACACCTTC.

The chain is built from TRBV18 and TRBJ1-3; D call uncertain. V was trimmed by 2 bases and J by 0 bases, leaving 11 bases between them. CDR3 length: 16 residues. Per the germline V gene, CDR1 is KGHSH and CDR2 is LQKENI. The CDR3 loop is CASSPVVGSSGNTIYF. CDR3 bases: TGTGCCAGCTCACCAGTGGTGGGGAGCTCTGGAAACACCATATATTTT.

J is TRBJ2-5 and V is TRBV9; the match to TRBD1 covers 11 bases. Per the germline V gene, CDR1 is SGDLS and CDR2 is YYNGEE. V shed 3 bases and J 5 bases; nucleotides not matched to a gene: 6. CDR3 size: 15 residues. CDR3 sequence reads: CASSERDRGDETQYF. The CDR3 DNA reads TGTGCCAGCAGCGAGCGGGACAGGGGGGACGAGACCCAGTACTTC.